The 22 T cell receptor beta chains below come from one sample, sequenced in a study of blood T cell repertoires in COVID-19. Clones were read by immunoSEQ multiplex PCR, and TCRdb kept only the in-frame ones, dropping some. Seen here are about 220,000 clones, around 83% observed once, and the top ten hold about 1.3%. The sample consisted of PBMCs or T cells enriched from blood (not recorded which). All receptors derive from a woman in her 40s with acute COVID-19.

The rearrangement uses TRBV30 and TRBJ1-2; D perhaps matches TRBD1 (5 bases). CDR3 size: 19 residues. The V gene lost 0 bases and the J gene lost 2 bases, with 25 bases spanning the gap. Germline lookup yields CDR1 GTSNPN and CDR2 SVGIG (reference sequence). CDR3 residues: CAWSVSVFGRAFLNYGYTF. CDR3 sequence (DNA): TGTGCCTGGAGTGTATCTGTTTTCGGCAGGGCTTTTCTAAACTATGGCTACACCTTC.

The CDR3 DNA reads TGTGCCAGCAGCGTAGGTCTTCCGAGGTTAGCGTTTGGTGAGACCCAGTACTTC. Amino acid sequence: CASSVGLPRLAFGETQYF. The V gene is TRBV9, the J gene TRBJ2-5; D might be TRBD2 (5 bases). Germline V CDR1 and CDR2: SGDLS, YYNGEE. CDR3 length: 18 amino acids. V lost 0 bases to trimming and J lost 5 bases, with 23 bases between them.

This clone was counted a few times. This rearrangement joins TRBV29-1 to TRBJ1-1, with D possibly matching TRBD1 (6 bases). V lost 7 bases to trimming and J lost 0 bases, with 18 bases between them. There are 15 residues in the CDR3. Germline assignment: CDR1 SQVTM and CDR2 ANQGSEA. CDR3 protein: CSARVPGHLNTEAFF. CDR3 nucleotide sequence: TGCAGCGCCAGAGTCCCGGGACACTTGAACACTGAAGCTTTCTTT.

This clone was counted between two and nine times. V and J are TRBV30 and TRBJ2-1; TRBD1 aligns across 8 bases. V dropped 2 bases and J dropped 7; count of bases not matched to a gene: 10. The CDR3 runs to 15 residues. Germline CDR1 GTSNPN, CDR2 SVGIG (reference sequence). The CDR3 is CAWSREDRENNEQFF. In DNA, the CDR3 is TGTGCCTGGAGTCGAGAGGACAGGGAGAATAATGAGCAGTTCTTC.

To note about this clone: Other DNA sequences from this sample encode an identical CDR3 as well. The gene calls are TRBV3-1 (or the pseudogene TRBV3-2) and TRBJ1-1; D is perhaps TRBD1 (6 bases). Trimming cost V 2 bases and J 1 base, with 8 bases left between them. The germline gives CDR1 LGHDT, CDR2 YNNKEL (reference sequence). The CDR3 length is 14 residues. The DNA of the CDR3 is TGTGCCAGCAGCCAACAGACAGGGAACACTGAAGCTTTCTTT. Translated: CASSQQTGNTEAFF.

The rearrangement links TRBV24-1 to TRBJ2-1; D is possibly TRBD1 (7 bases). This CDR3 contains 16 residues. Germline CDR1 is KGHDR and CDR2 is SFDVKD. V was pared by 1 base and J by 6 bases, with 15 bases between. The CDR3 region has the DNA TGTGCCACCAGTGATTTTGAGAACAGGGGAGGCAATGAGCAGTTCTTC. It translates to CATSDFENRGGNEQFF.

A few counts support this clone. This sequence joins TRBV15 and TRBJ1-4; D gene ambiguous. CDR1 is LNHNV and CDR2 is YYDKDF in the germline V gene (reference sequence). The CDR3 consists of 15 residues. V was pared by 1 base and J by 8 bases, with 14 bases between. CDR3 loop: CATSRVGWVREKLFF. The CDR3 DNA sequence: TGTGCCACCAGCAGAGTTGGATGGGTCAGGGAAAAACTGTTTTTT.

The chain joins TRBV30 to TRBJ1-4; D is undetermined. Trimming took 2 bases from V and 4 from J, leaving 14 bases between them. The CDR3 contains 15 residues. CDR1 is GTSNPN and CDR2 is SVGIG in the germline V gene (reference sequence). The CDR3 DNA reads as TGTGCCTGGAGTTATCCGAGGAATGTTAATGAAAAACTGTTTTTT. The encoded protein is CAWSYPRNVNEKLFF.

The chain employs TRBV6-5 and TRBJ2-7; 8 bases are a match to TRBD1. J lost 2 bases, V lost 6 bases, and 6 bases had no gene match. CDR1 is MNHEY, CDR2 SVGAGI, per germline. The CDR3 is 14 amino acids. The CDR3 region has the DNA TGTGCCAGCAGCCGAGGACAGGGCACCTACGAGCAGTACTTC. Amino acid sequence: CASSRGQGTYEQYF.

The count of this clone is one. V and J are TRBV4-1 and TRBJ1-2; D remains ambiguous. Germline V CDR1 and CDR2: MGHRA, YSYEKL. This CDR3 is built from 15 residues. V was trimmed by 4 bases and J by 1 base, leaving 13 bases between them. This CDR3 reads CASSPGPAFNYGYTF. CDR3 coding DNA: TGCGCCAGCAGCCCCGGTCCCGCCTTTAACTATGGCTACACCTTC.

The CDR3 reads CATNNPNLPYEQYF. The CDR3, as DNA: TGTGCCACTAATAACCCCAACCTTCCCTACGAGCAGTACTTC. The V gene is TRBV6-5, the J gene TRBJ2-7; unclear D gene. V dropped 10 bases and J dropped 2 bases, with 18 bases sitting between them. Germline values: CDR1 MNHEY, CDR2 SVGAGI. The CDR3 consists of 14 residues.

The chain has TRBV6-5 and TRBJ2-7, with 12 bases lining up with TRBD2. In germline, CDR1 is MNHEY, CDR2 SVGAGI. The CDR3 is 14 residues long. The trim removed 5 bases at V and 2 bases at J, leaving 1 base unmatched. The CDR3 sequence is CASSRLAGAYEQYF. Written as DNA, the CDR3 is TGTGCCAGCAGTAGACTAGCGGGGGCCTACGAGCAGTACTTC.

The chain carries TRBV6-5 and TRBJ2-5, with TRBD2 matching 13 bases. Germline V gives CDR1 MNHEY, CDR2 SVGAGI. The V gene end was trimmed by 10 bases and the J gene end by 5 bases; junction bases not matched to a gene: 7. CDR3 length: 14 amino acids. This CDR3 is CATKTSGGAETQYF. The CDR3 nucleotides read TGTGCCACCAAAACTAGCGGGGGGGCTGAGACCCAGTACTTC.

This chain uses TRBV6-5 with TRBJ2-1; D may be TRBD2 (6 bases). Trimming removed 4 bases from V and 9 bases from J, with 22 bases in between. The CDR3 totals 16 residues. The germline gives CDR1 MNHEY, CDR2 SVGAGI. CDR3: CASSSLLASGLLEQFF. Written as DNA, the CDR3 is TGTGCCAGCAGTTCTCTCCTAGCGAGCGGGTTGCTTGAGCAGTTCTTC.

The chain employs TRBV6-5 and TRBJ2-5; a weak D match, TRBD1 (5 bases). The CDR3 length is 13 residues. CDR1 is MNHEY, CDR2 SVGAGI, per germline. Trimming removed 5 bases at V and 0 bases at J, with 7 bases between. The CDR3 loop reads CASSRGYQETQYF. The CDR3 nucleotides are TGTGCCAGCAGTAGGGGTTACCAAGAGACCCAGTACTTC.

This clone was seen more than once but under ten times. The chain recombines TRBV6-5 with TRBJ1-1; unclear D gene. The V end was cut by 2 bases, the J end by 4 bases, with 8 bases between. There are 13 residues in the CDR3. In germline, CDR1 is MNHEY, CDR2 SVGAGI. The DNA of the CDR3 is TGTGCCAGCAGTTACCTCGGTGGCACTGAAGCTTTCTTT. Translation: CASSYLGGTEAFF.

This chain uses TRBV28 with TRBJ2-7; 7 bases fit TRBD1. With V trimmed by 4 bases and J by 2 bases, 2 bases remained unmatched. The CDR3 covers 13 residues. Germline assignment: CDR1 MDHEN and CDR2 SYDVKM. CDR3 in amino acids: CASSWDSPYEQYF. Here the CDR3 DNA reads TGTGCCAGCAGTTGGGACAGTCCCTACGAGCAGTACTTC.

V and J are TRBV7-3 and TRBJ2-3, with 8 bases fitting TRBD2. J was trimmed by 3 bases and V by 0 bases; bases with no gene match: 8. The CDR3 covers 17 residues. The V gene's germline CDR1 is SGHTA and CDR2 FQGTGA. The CDR3: CASSLTPTGGPTDTQYF. The CDR3 DNA follows: TGTGCCAGCAGCTTAACCCCAACGGGGGGGCCAACAGATACGCAGTATTTT. Combining the CDR3 with reference TRBV7-3 and TRBJ2-3 gives the whole variable domain GAGVSQTPSNKVTEKGKYVELRCDPISGHTALYWYRQSLGQGPEFLIYFQGTGAADDSGLPNDRFFAVRPEGSVSTLKIQRTERGDSAVYLCASSLTPTGGPTDTQYFGPGTRLTVL.

This chain links TRBV18 with TRBJ2-5; D gene unclear. The germline gives CDR1 KGHSH, CDR2 LQKENI. The CDR3 extends over 12 amino acids. The ends were cut back, 3 bases at V and 3 bases at J, with 5 bases in the middle. DNA for the CDR3: TGTGCCAGCTCACCTCAGAAAGAGACCCAGTACTTC. Its protein is CASSPQKETQYF.

The chain combines TRBV6-5 with TRBJ2-7, with D uncertain. Germline lookup yields CDR1 MNHEY and CDR2 SVGAGI. This CDR3 has 14 residues. The V gene lost 9 bases and the J gene lost 1 base, with 16 bases spanning the gap. The CDR3 nucleotides read TGTGCCAGTAACAGCCCTTTCAGATCCTACGAGCAGTACTTC. Residues: CASNSPFRSYEQYF.

The chain joins TRBV7-6 to TRBJ1-5; D remains ambiguous. CDR1 is SGHVS and CDR2 is FNYEAQ in the germline V gene. The ends were cut back, 5 bases at V and 0 bases at J, with 20 bases in the middle. This CDR3 contains 18 residues. DNA of the CDR3: TGTGCCAGCAGCCCAGGACGGGGAAGTTTGTATAGCAATCAGCCCCAGCATTTT. Translating gives CASSPGRGSLYSNQPQHF.

V and J are TRBV3-1 (or the pseudogene TRBV3-2) and TRBJ2-5, with no clear D. V dropped 2 bases and J dropped 3 bases, with 7 bases sitting between them. The CDR3 totals 13 residues. Looked up from germline, CDR1 is LGHDT and CDR2 is YNNKEL (reference sequence). The CDR3 is CASSQLPEETQYF. The CDR3 DNA sequence: TGTGCCAGCAGCCAACTTCCTGAAGAGACCCAGTACTTC.